These 31 T cell receptor beta chains were all obtained from the same sample, sequenced in a study of blood T cell repertoires in COVID-19. Method: immunoSEQ multiplex PCR; TCRdb's copy keeps in-frame clones and lacks some. The data contain about 270,000 clones, around nine tenths of them seen just once; the ten biggest clones take up 1.9%. What was sequenced was PBMCs or T cells enriched from blood (not recorded which). These receptors were obtained from a woman aged 60-70 years who had recovered from COVID-19.

This chain joins TRBV6-2 or TRBV6-3 and TRBJ1-5; TRBD1 might be the D (6 bases). Germline V gene lookup returns CDR1 MNHEY and CDR2 SVGEGT. This CDR3 region has 14 residues. The V gene lost 6 bases and the J gene lost 7 bases, with 16 bases spanning the gap. CDR3 residues: CASSLRQVGQPQHF. CDR3 coding DNA: TGTGCCAGCAGCCTACGACAGGTGGGCCAGCCCCAGCATTTT.

The CDR3 region is CATSRQINQPQHF. The CDR3 DNA reads TGTGCCACATCTCGACAGATCAATCAGCCCCAGCATTTT. The chain employs TRBV19 and TRBJ1-5, with TRBD1 as a possible D gene (5 bases). Trimming took off 10 bases at V and 3 bases at J, with 13 bases between the two ends. Germline V gene lookup returns CDR1 LNHDA and CDR2 SQIVND (reference sequence). The CDR3 has 13 amino acids.

The genes are TRBV7-2 and TRBJ1-1; a possible D gene is TRBD1 (6 bases). The V end was cut by 7 bases, the J end by 1 base, with 16 bases between. Germline lookup yields CDR1 SGHTA and CDR2 FQGNSA. The CDR3 extends over 15 amino acids. Here the CDR3 reads CASNRQVSWNTEAFF. The CDR3 nucleotides are TGTGCCAGCAACAGACAGGTGAGCTGGAACACTGAAGCTTTCTTT.

The V gene is TRBV6-5, the J gene TRBJ1-1; weak D call: TRBD1 (5 bases). This CDR3 contains 15 residues. Germline V gives CDR1 MNHEY, CDR2 SVGAGI. Trimming stripped 11 bases from V and 6 bases from J, with 25 bases between. The CDR3 nucleotides read TGTGCCGCTGGTCGAGAACGGCAGGGAAGTTCTGAAGCTTTCTTT. It encodes CAAGRERQGSSEAFF.

The chain uses TRBV21-1 and TRBJ2-7; the D call TRBD2 from the table was never checked on the DNA. TRBV21-1 is a pseudogene. This CDR3 has 16 amino acids. The CDR3 bases are TGTGCCACCTCGCCAAGGGGCAGGGAGGCCTTCTACGAGCAGTACTTC. Amino acids: CATSPRGREAFYEQYF.

The chain has TRBV5-8 and TRBJ1-1; 8 bases are a match to TRBD1. CDR1 is SGHTS, CDR2 YDEGEE, per germline. With 0 bases clipped from V and 3 bases from J, the junction kept 4 bases outside the gene matches. The CDR3 has 15 amino acids. The CDR3 region has the DNA TGTGCCAGCAGCTTGGGACAGGGGTTTCACACTGAAGCTTTCTTT. It codes for CASSLGQGFHTEAFF.

The V and J genes are TRBV20-1 and TRBJ2-5; possibly TRBD2 for D (6 bases). V shed 3 bases and J shed 0 bases, with 8 bases lying between them. Germline lookup yields CDR1 DFQATT and CDR2 SNEGSKA (reference sequence). The length of the CDR3 is 13 residues. The CDR3 spells CSASAGYQETQYF. CDR3 DNA sequence: TGCAGTGCTAGTGCGGGGTACCAAGAGACCCAGTACTTC.

The chain has TRBV27 and TRBJ2-7; maybe TRBD1 (6 bases). V dropped 3 bases and J dropped 1 base, with 10 bases sitting between them. The CDR3 consists of 14 residues. Germline assignment: CDR1 MNHEY and CDR2 SMNVEV (reference sequence). The CDR3 DNA is TGTGCCAGCAGTTTCTTGGGGGCTTCCTACGAGCAGTACTTC. Translating it yields CASSFLGASYEQYF.

The rearrangement joins TRBV19 to TRBJ2-1, with TRBD2 matching 10 bases. CDR3 length equals 16 residues. The V and J ends lost 4 bases and 8 bases, in that order; junction bases with no gene match: 11. Looked up from germline, CDR1 is LNHDA and CDR2 is SQIVND (reference sequence). In DNA form, the CDR3 reads TGTGCCAGTAGTACCCTTGGACTAGCGGTGGGGGATGAGCAGTTCTTC. Translating it yields CASSTLGLAVGDEQFF.

This clone was counted once. This chain connects TRBV7-8 to TRBJ1-5, with a weak D call TRBD1 (5 bases). Germline CDR1 reads SGHVS; CDR2 reads FQNEAQ. V dropped 5 bases and J dropped 6 bases, with 11 bases sitting between them. The CDR3 extends over 13 amino acids. CDR3 sequence: CASSGGWSQPQHF. The CDR3 bases are TGTGCCAGCAGCGGGGGGTGGAGTCAGCCCCAGCATTTT.

V and J are TRBV19 and TRBJ1-6, with TRBD1 identical over 7 bases. CDR3 size: 13 residues. The J segment lost 10 bases and the V segment lost 5 bases, leaving 5 bases of the junction unmatched. Germline V lookup: CDR1 LNHDA, CDR2 SQIVND (reference sequence). The CDR3 nucleotides are TGTGCCAGTAGTCCGGGACAGACATCACCCCTCCACTTT. It yields the protein CASSPGQTSPLHF.

J is TRBJ1-2 and V is TRBV5-1; D may be TRBD1 (5 bases). Looked up from germline, CDR1 is SGHRS and CDR2 is YFSETQ. The CDR3 has 15 amino acids. V lost 5 bases, J lost 8 bases, and 22 bases lay in between. CDR3 sequence: CASRGELLNARGYTF. In DNA, the CDR3 is TGCGCCAGCAGAGGGGAACTCCTAAATGCACGCGGCTACACCTTC. The variable domain in full, completed from reference TRBV5-1 and TRBJ1-2, reads KAGVTQTPRYLIKTRGQQVTLSCSPISGHRSVSWYQQTPGQGLQFLFEYFSETQRNKGNFPGRFSGRQFSNSRSEMNVSTLELGDSALYLCASRGELLNARGYTFGSGTRLTVV.

DNA for the CDR3: TGCGCCAGCAGCCAAGGGGACAGGGCCAATGAGCAGTTCTTC. Translating it yields CASSQGDRANEQFF. The chain employs TRBV4-1 and TRBJ2-1; 9 positions agree with TRBD1. J was trimmed by 6 bases and V by 1 base; bases with no gene match: 1. CDR3 length: 14 residues. Germline V gene data show CDR1 as MGHRA and CDR2 as YSYEKL.

The V call is TRBV19, the J call TRBJ2-3; 13 positions agree with TRBD2. CDR3 length equals 13 residues. J lost 4 bases, V lost 10 bases, and 2 bases had no gene match. Germline CDR1 reads LNHDA; CDR2 reads SQIVND (reference sequence). The CDR3 DNA sequence: TGTGCCACCGGGACTAGCGGGGCAGATACGCAGTATTTT. It yields the protein CATGTSGADTQYF. Together with reference TRBV19 and TRBJ2-3, the CDR3 gives the full variable domain: DGGITQSPKYLFRKEGQNVTLSCEQNLNHDAMYWYRQDPGQGLRLIYYSQIVNDFQKGDIAEGYSVSREKKESFPLTVTSAQKNPTAFYLCATGTSGADTQYFGPGTRLTVL.

V usage is TRBV12-5 and J usage is TRBJ1-1, with TRBD1 as a possible D gene (5 bases). V was shortened by 2 bases and J by 5 bases, with 6 bases between the two germline ends. The CDR3 sequence is 12 residues long. Germline V gene sequence: CDR1 LGHNT, CDR2 FRNRAP. CDR3 region: CASGLQGTEAFF. CDR3 nucleotide sequence: TGTGCTAGTGGTTTGCAGGGTACTGAAGCTTTCTTT.

V and J are TRBV27 and TRBJ2-2; no reliable D call. V gave up 3 bases and J gave up 4 bases, with 3 bases separating them. The germline V gene encodes CDR1 MNHEY and CDR2 SMNVEV (reference sequence). The CDR3 is made up of 12 amino acids. The DNA of the CDR3 is TGTGCCAGCAGTTTTAGCACCGGGGAGCTGTTTTTT. This encodes CASSFSTGELFF.

V gene TRBV4-1 combines with J gene TRBJ2-7; the D is unclear. Germline lookup yields CDR1 MGHRA and CDR2 YSYEKL. The CDR3 sequence is 13 residues long. V lost 1 base and J 2 bases, leaving 6 bases between the germline ends. CDR3: CASSQGITYEQYF. The CDR3 DNA sequence: TGCGCCAGCAGCCAAGGTATTACCTACGAGCAGTACTTC.

The chain is built from TRBV6-5 and TRBJ2-3, with 9 bases aligning to TRBD2. The CDR3 length is 15 residues. With V trimmed by 2 bases and J by 6 bases, 6 bases remained unmatched. CDR1 and CDR2 (germline): MNHEY, SVGAGI. CDR3 sequence (DNA): TGTGCCAGCAGTTACACAAGCGGGGGGACGGATACGCAGTATTTT. This encodes CASSYTSGGTDTQYF.

The chain has TRBV2 and TRBJ1-5; a weak D match, TRBD1 (6 bases). The CDR3 contains 16 residues. V gave up 8 bases and J gave up 7 bases, with 24 bases separating them. Germline V gene sequence: CDR1 SNHLY, CDR2 FYNNEI. The CDR3 sequence is CASASGTGAQGQPQHF. The CDR3 DNA sequence: TGTGCCAGCGCATCCGGGACGGGCGCTCAGGGGCAGCCCCAGCATTTT.

This clone was seen once. The V call is TRBV30, the J call TRBJ1-1; 7 bases are shared with TRBD1. J was trimmed by 10 bases and V by 5 bases; bases with no gene match: 10. The germline CDR1 and CDR2 sequences are GTSNPN and SVGIG (reference sequence). The CDR3 spans 12 residues. Written as DNA, the CDR3 is TGTGCCTGGGAAAGGAAGGGGGCGGGAGCTTTCTTT. Translated, it gives CAWERKGAGAFF.

This sequence joins TRBV20-1 and TRBJ1-5; TRBD1 might be the D (6 bases). V was cut by 6 bases and J by 7 bases, with 19 bases left in between. The CDR3 spans 14 residues. The germline V gene has CDR1 DFQATT and CDR2 SNEGSKA (reference sequence). The CDR3 nucleotides read TGCAGTGCAAGTGCGGGACAAAATTTCCAGCCCCAGCATTTT. Translated, it gives CSASAGQNFQPQHF.

The V call is TRBV5-1, the J call TRBJ1-1; 7 bases align to TRBD1. CDR1 and CDR2 (germline): SGHRS, YFSETQ. This CDR3 is 15 amino acids long. V shed 4 bases, J shed 3 bases, and the junction held 9 bases outside the gene matches. The CDR3 protein is CASSIGTEDDTEAFF. CDR3 DNA: TGCGCCAGCAGCATTGGGACAGAGGATGACACTGAAGCTTTCTTT. Variable domain in full (rest from reference TRBV5-1 and TRBJ1-1): KAGVTQTPRYLIKTRGQQVTLSCSPISGHRSVSWYQQTPGQGLQFLFEYFSETQRNKGNFPGRFSGRQFSNSRSEMNVSTLELGDSALYLCASSIGTEDDTEAFFGQGTRLTVV.

The chain joins TRBV18 to TRBJ2-7; the D gene is possibly TRBD2 (6 bases). The length of the CDR3 is 12 residues. The V end lost 8 bases, the J end lost 12 bases, and 20 bases lay between the germline ends. Germline values: CDR1 KGHSH, CDR2 LQKENI. The CDR3 spells CASASNRDSPYF. The DNA of the CDR3 is TGTGCCAGCGCGTCAAACCGGGACTCCCCGTACTTC.

This sequence joins TRBV5-1 and TRBJ1-1; possible D gene TRBD1, 6 bases. Trimming removed 4 bases from V and 2 bases from J, with 18 bases in between. The CDR3 is 16 residues long. The germline gives CDR1 SGHRS, CDR2 YFSETQ. In DNA, the CDR3 is TGCGCCAGCAGCAGGGGGTCGGGGTTTGTAAACACTGAAGCTTTCTTT. Protein sequence: CASSRGSGFVNTEAFF.

V gene TRBV12-3 or TRBV12-4 combines with J gene TRBJ1-4, with D unresolved. The CDR3 extends over 12 amino acids. With 3 bases removed from V and 4 bases from J, the gap between germline ends came to 3 bases. The CDR3 loop reads CASSFFNEKLFF. CDR3 sequence (DNA): TGTGCCAGCAGTTTCTTTAATGAAAAACTGTTTTTT.

The chain uses TRBV18 and TRBJ2-1, with D possibly matching TRBD2 (6 bases). This CDR3 region has 14 residues. Germline CDR1 reads KGHSH; CDR2 reads LQKENI. Trimming removed 1 base from V and 5 bases from J, with 9 bases in between. CDR3 in DNA: TGTGCCAGCTCACCACTCGGGGGAAACAATGAGCAGTTCTTC. This encodes CASSPLGGNNEQFF.

This rearrangement joins TRBV28 to TRBJ1-5; TRBD1 agrees at 7 bases. The germline V gene has CDR1 MDHEN and CDR2 SYDVKM. Trimming removed 2 bases from V and 5 bases from J; junction bases left unmatched: 9. The CDR3 loop spans 16 amino acids. Here the CDR3 reads CASSLERGRGDQPQHF. CDR3 nucleotides: TGTGCCAGCAGTTTAGAGAGGGGGCGCGGGGATCAGCCCCAGCATTTT.

This clone occurred once. The rearrangement joins TRBV27 to TRBJ1-5; 9 nucleotides align to TRBD1. Trimming at V came to 6 bases and at J to 3 bases, leaving 3 bases not matched to a gene. CDR1 is MNHEY and CDR2 is SMNVEV in the germline V gene (reference sequence). This CDR3 spans 14 amino acids. The CDR3 DNA reads TGTGCCAGCAGGAGGACAGGGGTCAATCAGCCCCAGCATTTT. This sequence encodes CASRRTGVNQPQHF.

This chain uses TRBV11-2 with TRBJ2-7; D perhaps matches TRBD2 (6 bases). Germline V CDR1 and CDR2: SGHAT, FQNNGV. The CDR3 loop spans 16 amino acids. With 5 bases removed from V and 4 bases from J, the gap between germline ends came to 21 bases. DNA of the CDR3: TGTGCCAGCAGCCCCCTCTGGGCGGGGCGTTCGTACGAGCAGTACTTC. Translating it yields CASSPLWAGRSYEQYF.

CDR3 in amino acids: CATSDLSRVVGYTF. DNA of the CDR3: TGTGCCACCAGTGATCTATCCAGGGTCGTGGGCTACACCTTC. The gene calls are TRBV24-1 and TRBJ1-2, with TRBD1 as a possible D gene (5 bases). The germline gives CDR1 KGHDR, CDR2 SFDVKD. This CDR3 region has 14 residues. Trimming removed 3 bases from V and 8 bases from J, with 15 bases in between.

J is TRBJ2-3 and V is TRBV5-1, with 9 bases that match TRBD2. Per the germline V gene, CDR1 is SGHRS and CDR2 is YFSETQ. V lost 4 bases, J lost 3 bases, and 6 bases stayed unmatched. The CDR3 is made up of 15 amino acids. The CDR3 sequence is CASSKIAGETDTQYF. The DNA of the CDR3 is TGCGCCAGCAGCAAGATAGCGGGAGAAACAGATACGCAGTATTTT.